The sequence of this T cell receptor (beta chain) was determined in a study of shared clonotypes between healthy human individuals. Terminally differentiated effector memory CD45RA+ cells were left out of the naive CD8 fraction, which was CD45RO-negative and positively selected for CCR7. The run depth of the assay was deep. The assay was immunoSEQ multiplex PCR, and TCRdb's table has in-frame clones only and misses some. The sample lists about 2.1 million clones; roughly 93% were seen once. Germline loops: CDR1 SEHNR, CDR2 FQNEAQ (reference sequence). Trimming stripped 2 bases from V and 0 bases from J, with 14 bases between. The CDR3 runs 16 residues.

The V and J genes are TRBV7-9 and TRBJ2-7; possibly TRBD1 for D (5 bases). Source material: naive CD8+ T cells from PBMCs. This clonotype originated in a man younger than 30 in good health. Some clones in this sample may be carry-over from other donors' samples. The CDR3 nucleotides are TGTGCCAGCAGCTTATCACGGCAGGGTAGCTCCTACGAGCAGTACTTC. It translates to CASSLSRQGSSYEQYF.